The entry below describes one T cell receptor (beta chain). Its antigen is as yet unknown. The germline CDR1 and CDR2 sequences are DFQATT and SNEGSKA (reference sequence). CDR3 size: 13 residues. V lost 6 bases and J 9 bases, leaving 18 bases between the germline ends. The data were taken from a study of CD8 T cells in Susac syndrome. Study results and caveats: It was acknowledged in the study that its TCR sequencing and HLA analysis involved a relatively small number of individuals.

Reverse transcription of about 0.45 to 1 ug RNA used random hexamers. TCRdb re-called the immunoSEQ multiplex PCR reads through MiXCR, storing one row per CDR3 protein. The sample lists roughly 140,000 distinct CDR3 sequences, over 95% occurring once. The CD8+ and CD4+ T cells were isolated magnetically using a negative isolation approach, whereas the TEMRA cells were enriched by FACS. This chain uses TRBV20-1 with TRBJ2-1; D may be TRBD1 or TRBD2 (7 bases each). The clonotype originates from a human donor with multiple sclerosis. Source material: CD8+ T cells from PBMCs. The CDR3: CSAGRGDRPEQFF. The CDR3 DNA is TGCAGTGCCGGCCGGGGGGACAGACCTGAGCAGTTCTTC.